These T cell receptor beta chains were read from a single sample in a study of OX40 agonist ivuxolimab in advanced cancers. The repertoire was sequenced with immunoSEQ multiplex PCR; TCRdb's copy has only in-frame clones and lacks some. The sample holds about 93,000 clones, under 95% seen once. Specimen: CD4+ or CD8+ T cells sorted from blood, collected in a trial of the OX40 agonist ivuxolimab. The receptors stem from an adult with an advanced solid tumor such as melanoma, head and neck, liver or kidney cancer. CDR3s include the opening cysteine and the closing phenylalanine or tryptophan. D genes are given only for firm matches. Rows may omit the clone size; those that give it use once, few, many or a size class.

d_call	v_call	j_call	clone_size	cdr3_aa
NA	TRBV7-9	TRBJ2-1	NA	CASSPYDNEQFF
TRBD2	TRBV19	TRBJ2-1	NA	CASSTSSGAYNEQFF
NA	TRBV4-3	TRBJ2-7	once	CASSQAIPGPSYEQYF
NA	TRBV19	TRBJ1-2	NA	CASTGVHGYTF
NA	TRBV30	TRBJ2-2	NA	CAWSRDTGELFF
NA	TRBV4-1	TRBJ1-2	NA	CASSQAPAADYGYTF
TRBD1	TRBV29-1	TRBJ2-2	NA	CSVVGGGQGAGELFF
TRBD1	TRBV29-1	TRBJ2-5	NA	CSVETGGSGETQYF
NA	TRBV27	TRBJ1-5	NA	CASSLYAGRNQPQHF
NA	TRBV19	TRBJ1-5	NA	CASQREWSQPQHF
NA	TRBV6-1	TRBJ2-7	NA	CASSYGAVWYF
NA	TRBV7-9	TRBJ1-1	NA	CASSFRRRDTEAFF
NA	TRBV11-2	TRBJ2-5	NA	CASSLEDRSRKGTQYF
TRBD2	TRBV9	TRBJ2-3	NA	CASSVTSGSADTQYF
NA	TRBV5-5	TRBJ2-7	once	CASSIHPGSSYEQYF
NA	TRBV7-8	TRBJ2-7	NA	CASSLGVSTKSHEQYF
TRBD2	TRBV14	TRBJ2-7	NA	CASSQLAGVPYYEQYF
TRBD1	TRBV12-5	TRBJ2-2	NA	CASGLPYRGVTGELFF